The 14 T cell receptor beta chains given below trace back to one sample, sequenced in a study of glioma-infiltrating T cells after dendritic cell vaccination. Time point reported: after dendritic cell vaccination, including at tumor progression/relapse. Generated by immunoSEQ multiplex PCR, the TCRdb table keeps only in-frame clones and is missing some. Of around 83,000 clones listed, 85% are singletons. The sample in question was blood, obtained after dendritic cell vaccination. The source of these receptors is a human donor with glioblastoma.

Comment on this clone: The junction departs from the called germline gene at one end, perhaps through a read error. This sequence joins TRBV7-8 and TRBJ2-7, with D possibly TRBD1 on 5 matching bases. This CDR3 has 14 residues. Germline V gene data show CDR1 as SGHVS and CDR2 as FQNEAQ. The CDR3 DNA follows: TGTGCCAGCAGCTTATTCACAGGAGCCTACGAGCAGCACTTC. Translation: CASSLFTGAYEQHF.

V usage is TRBV9 and J usage is TRBJ2-7; 10 bases match TRBD2. Germline V gives CDR1 SGDLS, CDR2 YYNGEE. The trim removed 3 bases at V and 4 bases at J, leaving 7 bases unmatched. The CDR3 length is 15 residues. The chain's CDR3 is CASSGGVAGGYEQYF. In DNA, the CDR3 is TGTGCCAGCAGCGGGGGAGTAGCGGGAGGTTACGAGCAGTACTTC.

This clone appeared a few times. The genes are TRBV7-3 and TRBJ1-2, with TRBD1 matching 9 bases. With 4 bases clipped from V and 7 bases from J, the junction kept 7 bases outside the gene matches. Germline V lookup: CDR1 SGHTA, CDR2 FQGTGA. CDR3 length: 14 residues. The CDR3 spells CASSSGQGLGGYTF. CDR3 sequence (DNA): TGTGCCAGCAGCTCGGGACAGGGTTTAGGTGGCTACACCTTC.

The V gene is TRBV28, the J gene TRBJ2-5; possibly TRBD1 for D (6 bases). V lost 7 bases and J 7 bases, leaving 25 bases between the germline ends. The CDR3 spans 16 residues. Germline-derived CDR1 and CDR2 are MDHEN and SYDVKM. CDR3 DNA sequence: TGTGCCAGCAATACCCACGTGACAGGCGGTTTGGGGACCCAGTACTTC. Residues: CASNTHVTGGLGTQYF.

This clone was observed a few times. The V gene is TRBV5-4, the J gene TRBJ1-1; 9 bases map to TRBD1. CDR1 is SGHNT, CDR2 YYREEE, per germline (reference sequence). The CDR3 extends over 16 amino acids. Trimming at V came to 2 bases and at J to 4 bases, leaving 9 bases not matched to a gene. CDR3 coding DNA: TGTGCCAGCAGCTTAGATCAAGGGACAGGGAGCACTGAAGCTTTCTTT. Translation gives CASSLDQGTGSTEAFF.

This clone was seen more than once but under ten times. The chain carries TRBV2 and TRBJ1-1, with 7 bases matching TRBD1. This CDR3 region has 15 residues. V shed 11 bases and J 1 base; nucleotides not matched to a gene: 13. The V gene's germline CDR1 is SNHLY and CDR2 FYNNEI. CDR3 nucleotides: TGTGCCGGATCACAGGGGAGCGTCGGGAACACTGAAGCTTTCTTT. It codes for CAGSQGSVGNTEAFF.

This chain connects TRBV29-1 to TRBJ1-1; 8 bases align to TRBD1. Germline lookup yields CDR1 SQVTM and CDR2 ANQGSEA. The trim removed 3 bases at V and 4 bases at J, leaving 4 bases unmatched. CDR3 length: 13 residues. The CDR3 DNA reads TGCAGCGTTGATCCCAGGGGGCCCACTGAAGCTTTCTTT. Its protein product is CSVDPRGPTEAFF.

V gene TRBV6-5 combines with J gene TRBJ2-7; 8 nucleotides line up with TRBD2. This CDR3 spans 13 amino acids. V shed 5 bases, J shed 1 base, and the junction held 1 base outside the gene matches. CDR1 and CDR2 (germline): MNHEY, SVGAGI. The CDR3 DNA follows: TGTGCCAGCAGTCGGGGGGGATCCTACGAGCAGTACTTC. This codes for CASSRGGSYEQYF.

This clone appeared once. V and J are TRBV9 and TRBJ1-5, with 9 positions matching TRBD1. The CDR3 is 15 amino acids. Unmatched junction bases numbered 8, after V lost 3 bases and J lost 7 bases. Germline CDR1 reads SGDLS; CDR2 reads YYNGEE. This CDR3 reads CASSEGTGYEQPQHF. CDR3 DNA sequence: TGTGCCAGCAGCGAGGGGACAGGGTATGAACAGCCCCAGCATTTT.

The V call is TRBV30, the J call TRBJ1-1; D ambiguous. The V and J ends lost 2 bases and 0 bases respectively, with 4 bases between them. The germline V gene has CDR1 GTSNPN and CDR2 SVGIG (reference sequence). The CDR3 is 12 amino acids. Here the CDR3 reads CAWSPMNTEAFF. The CDR3, as DNA: TGTGCCTGGAGTCCCATGAACACTGAAGCTTTCTTT.

This clone appeared a single time. This sequence joins TRBV19 and TRBJ2-7; TRBD1 aligns across 7 bases. The CDR3 covers 14 residues. CDR1 is LNHDA, CDR2 SQIVND, per germline (reference sequence). V shed 5 bases, J shed 6 bases, and the junction held 10 bases outside the gene matches. The DNA of the CDR3 is TGTGCCAGTAGTCCTTCCTCCGGGACAGTCGAGCAGTACTTC. Amino acids: CASSPSSGTVEQYF.

V usage is TRBV9 and J usage is TRBJ1-3; TRBD1 is a possible D gene (6 bases). CDR1 is SGDLS and CDR2 is YYNGEE in the germline V gene. V was cut by 0 bases and J by 0 bases, with 13 bases left in between. The CDR3 is 17 amino acids. The CDR3 is CASSVEQGPLSGNTIYF. CDR3 bases: TGTGCCAGCAGCGTAGAGCAGGGGCCCCTCTCTGGAAACACCATATATTTT. Combining the CDR3 with reference TRBV9 and TRBJ1-3 gives the whole variable domain DSGVTQTPKHLITATGQRVTLRCSPRSGDLSVYWYQQSLDQGLQFLIQYYNGEERAKGNILERFSAQQFPDLHSELNLSSLELGDSALYFCASSVEQGPLSGNTIYFGEGSWLTVV.

V is TRBV4-3 and J is TRBJ1-1, with TRBD1 matching over 8 bases. CDR1 and CDR2 (germline): LGHNA, YSLEER. The CDR3 has 16 residues. After removal of 0 bases from V and 4 bases from J, the junction contained 7 bases not matched to a gene. CDR3 residues: CASSQDRTGMGTEAFF. CDR3 nucleotides: TGCGCCAGCAGCCAAGATCGGACAGGGATGGGCACTGAAGCTTTCTTT.

This rearrangement joins TRBV7-9 to TRBJ1-2; no clear D. The germline CDR1 and CDR2 sequences are SEHNR and FQNEAQ (reference sequence). The V end was cut by 3 bases, the J end by 4 bases, with 12 bases between. The CDR3 has 14 residues. The CDR3 protein is CASSLEGFGYGYTF. Written as DNA, the CDR3 is TGTGCCAGCAGCTTGGAGGGCTTCGGCTATGGCTACACCTTC.